This T cell receptor beta chain stems from a study of T cell changes during pregnancy in multiple sclerosis. Sequencing was performed with immunoSEQ multiplex PCR; in TCRdb, only in-frame clones are kept and a portion is missing. The table lists around 75,000 clones, over 85% of them singletons. Germline V gene sequence: CDR1 MGHRA, CDR2 YSYEKL. V shed 2 bases and J shed 5 bases, with 15 bases lying between them. The CDR3 has 16 amino acids. V and J are TRBV4-1 and TRBJ1-4, with a tentative D call TRBD1 (6 bases). The receptor's source is a female donor with multiple sclerosis, enrolled in a pregnancy study. This material consisted of CD4+ T cells from peripheral blood mononuclear cells, taken after pregnancy. The CDR3 bases are TGCGCCAGCAGCCAAAATGATTACAGGGTCAATGAAAAACTGTTTTTT. Translation: CASSQNDYRVNEKLFF.